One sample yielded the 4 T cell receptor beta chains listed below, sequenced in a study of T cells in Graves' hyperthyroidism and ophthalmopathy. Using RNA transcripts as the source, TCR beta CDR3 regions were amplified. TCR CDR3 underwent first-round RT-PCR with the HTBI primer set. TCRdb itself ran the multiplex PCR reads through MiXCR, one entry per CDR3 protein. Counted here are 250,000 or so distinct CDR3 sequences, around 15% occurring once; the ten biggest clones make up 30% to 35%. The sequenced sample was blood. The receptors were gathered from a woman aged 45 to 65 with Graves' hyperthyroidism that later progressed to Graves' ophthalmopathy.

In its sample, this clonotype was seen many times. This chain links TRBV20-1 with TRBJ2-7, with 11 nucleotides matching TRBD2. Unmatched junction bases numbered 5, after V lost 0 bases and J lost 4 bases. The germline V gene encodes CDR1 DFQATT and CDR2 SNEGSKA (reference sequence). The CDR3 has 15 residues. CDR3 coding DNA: TGCAGTGCTAGAGAGCTACTAGCGGGAGAATACGAGCAGTACTTC. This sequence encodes CSARELLAGEYEQYF.

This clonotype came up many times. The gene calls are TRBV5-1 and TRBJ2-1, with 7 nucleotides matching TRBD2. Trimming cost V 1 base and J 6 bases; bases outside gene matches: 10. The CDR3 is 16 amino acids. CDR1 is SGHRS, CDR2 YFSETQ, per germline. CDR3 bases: TGCGCCAGCAGCTTGAGGCTCAGCGGGATAGGCAATGAGCAGTTCTTC. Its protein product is CASSLRLSGIGNEQFF.

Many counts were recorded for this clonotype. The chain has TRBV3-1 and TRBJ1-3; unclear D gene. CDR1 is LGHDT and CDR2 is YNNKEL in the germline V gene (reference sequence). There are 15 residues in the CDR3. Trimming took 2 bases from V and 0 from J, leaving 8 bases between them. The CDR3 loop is CASSQRRSSGNTIYF. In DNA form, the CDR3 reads TGTGCCAGCAGCCAAAGACGGAGCTCTGGAAACACCATATATTTT.

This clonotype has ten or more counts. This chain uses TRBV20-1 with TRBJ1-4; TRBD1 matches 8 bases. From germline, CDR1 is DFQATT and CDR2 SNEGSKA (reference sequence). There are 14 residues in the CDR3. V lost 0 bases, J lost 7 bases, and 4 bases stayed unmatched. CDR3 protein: CSARESRGLEKLFF. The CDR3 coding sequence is TGCAGTGCTAGAGAGAGCAGGGGGCTTGAAAAACTGTTTTTT.